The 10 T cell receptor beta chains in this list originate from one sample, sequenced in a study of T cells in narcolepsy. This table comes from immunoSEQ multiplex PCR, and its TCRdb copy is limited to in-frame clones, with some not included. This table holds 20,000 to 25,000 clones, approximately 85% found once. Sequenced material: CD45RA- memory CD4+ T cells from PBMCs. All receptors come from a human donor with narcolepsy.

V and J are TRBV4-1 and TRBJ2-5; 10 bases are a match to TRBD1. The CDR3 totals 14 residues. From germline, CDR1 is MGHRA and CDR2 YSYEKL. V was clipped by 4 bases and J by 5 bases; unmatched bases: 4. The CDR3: CASSRRDRGETQYF. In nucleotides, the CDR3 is TGCGCCAGCAGCCGCCGGGACAGGGGCGAGACCCAGTACTTC.

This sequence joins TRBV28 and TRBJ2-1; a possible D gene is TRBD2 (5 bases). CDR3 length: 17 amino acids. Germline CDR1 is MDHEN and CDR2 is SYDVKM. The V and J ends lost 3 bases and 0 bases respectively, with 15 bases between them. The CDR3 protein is CASSLGLQGSSYNEQFF. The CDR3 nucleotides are TGTGCCAGCAGTTTGGGTCTTCAAGGGAGCTCCTACAATGAGCAGTTCTTC.

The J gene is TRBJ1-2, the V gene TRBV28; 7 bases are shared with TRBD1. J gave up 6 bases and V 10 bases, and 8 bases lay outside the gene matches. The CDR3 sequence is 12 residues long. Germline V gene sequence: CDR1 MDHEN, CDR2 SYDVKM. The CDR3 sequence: CATQGVNDGYTF. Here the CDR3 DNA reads TGTGCCACGCAGGGGGTAAACGATGGCTACACCTTC.

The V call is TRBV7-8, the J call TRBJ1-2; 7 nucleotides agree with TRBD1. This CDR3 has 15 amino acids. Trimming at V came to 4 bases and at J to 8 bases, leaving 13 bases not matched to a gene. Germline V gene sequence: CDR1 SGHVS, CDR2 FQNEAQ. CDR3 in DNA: TGTGCCAGCAGCTCGTACCGGGACAGTCAACGGGGCTACACCTTC. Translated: CASSSYRDSQRGYTF.

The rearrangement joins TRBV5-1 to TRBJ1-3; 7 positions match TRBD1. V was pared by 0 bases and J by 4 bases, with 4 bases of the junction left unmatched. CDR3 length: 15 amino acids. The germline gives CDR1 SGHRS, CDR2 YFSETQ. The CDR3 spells CASSLATGDGNTIYF. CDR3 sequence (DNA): TGCGCCAGCAGCTTGGCAACAGGGGACGGAAACACCATATATTTT.

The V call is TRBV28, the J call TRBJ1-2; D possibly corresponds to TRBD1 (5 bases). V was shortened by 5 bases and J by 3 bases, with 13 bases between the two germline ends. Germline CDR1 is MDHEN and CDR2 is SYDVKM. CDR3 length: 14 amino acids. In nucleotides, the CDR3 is TGTGCCAGCAGTCAGGCGGGGGGGTACTATGGCTACACCTTC. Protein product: CASSQAGGYYGYTF.

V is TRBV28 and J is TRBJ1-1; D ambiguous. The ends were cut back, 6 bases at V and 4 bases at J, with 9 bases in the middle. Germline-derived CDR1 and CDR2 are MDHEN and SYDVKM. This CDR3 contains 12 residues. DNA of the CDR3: TGTGCCAGCAGGGTAGGGAGCACTGAAGCTTTCTTT. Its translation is CASRVGSTEAFF.

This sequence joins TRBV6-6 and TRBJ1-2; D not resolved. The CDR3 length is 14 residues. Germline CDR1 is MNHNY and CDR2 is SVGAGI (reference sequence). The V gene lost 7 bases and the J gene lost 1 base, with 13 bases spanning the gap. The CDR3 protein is CASNPKRVNYGYTF. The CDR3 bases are TGTGCCAGCAATCCCAAGAGGGTTAACTATGGCTACACCTTC.

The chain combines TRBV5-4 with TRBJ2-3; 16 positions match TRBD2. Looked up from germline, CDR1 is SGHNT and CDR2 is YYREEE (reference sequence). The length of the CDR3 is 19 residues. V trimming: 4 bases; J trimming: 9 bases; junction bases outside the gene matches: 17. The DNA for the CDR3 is TGTGCCAGCAGCAGGGGACTAGCGGGAGGGCTCTCTCCCATTCGGACGCAGTATTTT. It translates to CASSRGLAGGLSPIRTQYF. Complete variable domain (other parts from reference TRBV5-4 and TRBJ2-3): ETGVTQSPTHLIKTRGQQVTLRCSSQSGHNTVSWYQQALGQGPQFIFQYYREEENGRGNFPPRFSGLQFPNYSSELNVNALELDDSALYLCASSRGLAGGLSPIRTQYFGPGTRLTVL.

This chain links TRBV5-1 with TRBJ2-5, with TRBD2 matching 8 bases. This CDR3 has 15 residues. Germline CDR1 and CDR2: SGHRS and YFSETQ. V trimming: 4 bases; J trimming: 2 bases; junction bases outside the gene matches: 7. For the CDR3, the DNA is TGCGCCAGCAGCCTTAGAGGACTAGCACAAGAGACCCAGTACTTC. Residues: CASSLRGLAQETQYF. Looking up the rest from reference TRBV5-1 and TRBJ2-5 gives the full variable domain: KAGVTQTPRYLIKTRGQQVTLSCSPISGHRSVSWYQQTPGQGLQFLFEYFSETQRNKGNFPGRFSGRQFSNSRSEMNVSTLELGDSALYLCASSLRGLAQETQYFGPGTRLLVL.